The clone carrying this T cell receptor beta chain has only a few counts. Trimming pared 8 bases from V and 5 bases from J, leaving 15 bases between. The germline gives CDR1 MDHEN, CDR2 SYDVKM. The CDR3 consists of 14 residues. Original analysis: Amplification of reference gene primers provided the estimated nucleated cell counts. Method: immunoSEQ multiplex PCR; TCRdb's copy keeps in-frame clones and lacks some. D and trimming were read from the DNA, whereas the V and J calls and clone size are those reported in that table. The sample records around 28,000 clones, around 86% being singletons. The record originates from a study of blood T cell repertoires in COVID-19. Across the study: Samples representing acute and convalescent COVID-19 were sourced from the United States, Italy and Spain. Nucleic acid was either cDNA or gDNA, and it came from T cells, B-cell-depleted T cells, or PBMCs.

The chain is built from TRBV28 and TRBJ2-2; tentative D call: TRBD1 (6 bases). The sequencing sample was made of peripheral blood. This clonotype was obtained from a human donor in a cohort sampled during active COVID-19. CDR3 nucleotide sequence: TGTGCCAGCCTTCTTCTTACAGGGACCGGGGAGCTGTTTTTT. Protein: CASLLLTGTGELFF.